These 18 T cell receptor beta chains were all obtained from the same sample, sequenced in a study of cytomegalovirus exposure and HLA in healthy donors. The PCR had 60 Vbeta and 13 Jbeta primers. Only in-frame clones appear in the TCRdb table, and some are missing; sequencing was by immunoSEQ multiplex PCR. The table lists some 100,000 clones, 70% to 85% of them singletons. The sample was PBMCs. The receptors originated from a woman between 18 and 29 years old in good health and CMV-seronegative.

This chain links TRBV18 with TRBJ1-3; D is undetermined. The V end was cut by 2 bases, the J end by 0 bases, with 14 bases between. This CDR3 is built from 17 residues. The germline V gene encodes CDR1 KGHSH and CDR2 LQKENI. CDR3: CASSPWATQSSGNTIYF. The CDR3 DNA reads as TGTGCCAGCTCACCATGGGCGACACAGAGCTCTGGAAACACCATATATTTT.

In its sample, this clone was seen many times. J is TRBJ2-6 and V is TRBV4-2, with TRBD1 as a possible D gene (6 bases). This CDR3 contains 16 residues. V dropped 0 bases and J dropped 1 base, with 7 bases sitting between them. Germline CDR1 LGHNA, CDR2 YNFKEQ. The CDR3 spells CASSQDRGSGANVLTF. The CDR3 DNA follows: TGTGCCAGCAGCCAAGATAGGGGGTCTGGGGCCAACGTCCTGACTTTC.

This sequence joins TRBV19 and TRBJ2-3, with D perhaps TRBD2 (5 bases). The V gene lost 5 bases and the J gene lost 0 bases, with 12 bases spanning the gap. The CDR3 extends over 15 amino acids. The germline gives CDR1 LNHDA, CDR2 SQIVND (reference sequence). CDR3 DNA: TGTGCCAGTAGTTCGGGGAATCCTAGCACAGATACGCAGTATTTT. Amino acid sequence: CASSSGNPSTDTQYF. The whole variable domain, remainder taken from reference TRBV19 and TRBJ2-3, is DGGITQSPKYLFRKEGQNVTLSCEQNLNHDAMYWYRQDPGQGLRLIYYSQIVNDFQKGDIAEGYSVSREKKESFPLTVTSAQKNPTAFYLCASSSGNPSTDTQYFGPGTRLTVL.

The chain recombines TRBV27 with TRBJ2-1; TRBD2 might be the D (5 bases). Trimming cost V 3 bases and J 10 bases, with 13 bases left between them. There are 13 residues in the CDR3. CDR1 is MNHEY and CDR2 is SMNVEV in the germline V gene (reference sequence). Here the CDR3 DNA reads TGTGCCAGCAGTTTGGACCACGGGAACGAGCAGTTCTTC. Its translation: CASSLDHGNEQFF.

The chain joins TRBV21-1 to TRBJ1-2; TRBD1 is the table's D call and was not checked against the DNA. TRBV21-1 is given as a pseudogene. This CDR3 comprises 15 residues. The CDR3: CASSSGQPLNYGYTF. The CDR3 DNA reads as TGTGCCAGCAGCAGCGGACAGCCCCTTAACTATGGCTACACCTTC.

A word on this clone: One end of the junction is discordant with germline, which a read error may explain. This rearrangement joins TRBV4-3 to TRBJ2-7, with TRBD2 matching 8 bases. The CDR3 totals 13 residues. Germline CDR1 and CDR2: LGHNA and YSLEER. For the CDR3, the DNA is TGCACCAGCAGCCAAGAGACTAGCGACGAGCAGTACTTC. Amino acid sequence: CTSSQETSDEQYF.

The chain links TRBV5-1 to TRBJ1-1; 9 bases match TRBD1. After removal of 4 bases from V and 7 bases from J, the junction contained 2 bases not matched to a gene. Germline V lookup: CDR1 SGHRS, CDR2 YFSETQ. The CDR3 sequence is 12 residues long. CDR3 amino acids: CASSPTGGEAFF. Written as DNA, the CDR3 is TGCGCCAGCAGCCCGACAGGGGGTGAAGCTTTCTTT.

J is TRBJ1-1 and V is TRBV7-9; TRBD1 agrees at 11 bases. The J segment lost 0 bases and the V segment lost 2 bases, leaving 5 bases of the junction unmatched. The CDR3 extends over 17 amino acids. Germline V lookup: CDR1 SEHNR, CDR2 FQNEAQ (reference sequence). The CDR3 DNA is TGTGCCAGCAGCTTACTCGGGACAGGGGGTGTGAACACTGAAGCTTTCTTT. Translated: CASSLLGTGGVNTEAFF.

The rearrangement links TRBV19 to TRBJ2-7, with TRBD1 as a possible D gene (5 bases). The germline V gene encodes CDR1 LNHDA and CDR2 SQIVND (reference sequence). The ends were cut back, 3 bases at V and 2 bases at J, with 11 bases in the middle. The CDR3 loop spans 14 amino acids. The CDR3 coding sequence is TGTGCCAGTAGTATCCGGCAGGGCGCCTACGAGCAGTACTTC. It is translated as CASSIRQGAYEQYF.

The chain couples TRBV18 to TRBJ2-3; D call uncertain. The CDR3 length is 12 residues. Germline V gene data show CDR1 as KGHSH and CDR2 as LQKENI. V lost 4 bases and J lost 2, with 4 bases in between. CDR3 sequence: CASSLLTDTQYF. The CDR3 nucleotides read TGTGCCAGCTCACTACTCACAGATACGCAGTATTTT.

In nucleotides, the CDR3 is TGTGCCAGCAGTTCCTCAGGGAGTACGGAAGCTTTCTTT. Translation: CASSSSGSTEAFF. V is TRBV6-5 and J is TRBJ1-1, with D maybe TRBD1 (5 bases). There are 13 residues in the CDR3. The germline CDR1 and CDR2 sequences are MNHEY and SVGAGI. With 4 bases removed from V and 8 bases from J, the gap between germline ends came to 14 bases.

This clone was counted once. The chain couples TRBV5-4 to TRBJ2-7; the D gene is possibly TRBD2 (6 bases). The CDR3 is 13 amino acids. V lost 0 bases and J lost 6, with 10 bases in between. CDR1 is SGHNT, CDR2 YYREEE, per germline (reference sequence). The chain's CDR3 is CASSLGGLVEQYF. The CDR3, as DNA: TGTGCCAGCAGCTTGGGGGGACTGGTCGAGCAGTACTTC.

The chain is built from TRBV10-3 and TRBJ2-7, with a weak D call TRBD2 (5 bases). V shed 6 bases and J shed 0 bases, with 9 bases lying between them. This CDR3 contains 13 residues. Germline CDR1 ENHRY, CDR2 SYGVKD. The CDR3 loop reads CAISFSDSYEQYF. The CDR3 region has the DNA TGTGCCATCAGCTTTAGCGACTCCTACGAGCAGTACTTC.

Ten or more counts support this clone. The chain joins TRBV13 to TRBJ2-6; TRBD1 might be the D (6 bases). This CDR3 has 18 amino acids. Trimming took 3 bases from V and 0 from J, leaving 15 bases between them. Germline-derived CDR1 and CDR2 are PRHDT and FYEKMQ (reference sequence). The CDR3 spells CASSLLGGRGSGANVLTF. In DNA, the CDR3 is TGTGCCAGCAGCTTGTTAGGGGGTCGAGGCTCTGGGGCCAACGTCCTGACTTTC.

This chain links TRBV2 with TRBJ2-5, with 11 nucleotides matching TRBD2. In germline, CDR1 is SNHLY, CDR2 FYNNEI. The CDR3 extends over 17 amino acids. V lost 6 bases and J lost 2; bases outside the gene matches: 11. In DNA form, the CDR3 reads TGTGCCAGCAGCAAAACACAAGGGACTAGCGGACAAGAGACCCAGTACTTC. It translates to CASSKTQGTSGQETQYF. The full variable domain, in which reference TRBV2 and TRBJ2-5 provide the parts outside the CDR3, is EPEVTQTPSHQVTQMGQEVILRCVPISNHLYFYWYRQILGQKVEFLVSFYNNEISEKSEIFDDQFSVERPDGSNFTLKIRSTKLEDSAMYFCASSKTQGTSGQETQYFGPGTRLLVL.

Comments on this clone: One junction end disagrees with the germline gene, perhaps due to a read error. The gene calls are TRBV7-9 and TRBJ2-1; the D gene is possibly TRBD2 (6 bases). Looked up from germline, CDR1 is SEHNR and CDR2 is FQNEAQ (reference sequence). The CDR3 runs 17 residues. The CDR3 nucleotides are TGTTCCAGCAGCTTAGCTCGATCCAGCGGGCCGTACAATGAGCAGTTCTTC. Amino acids: CSSSLARSSGPYNEQFF.

This clone occurred a few times. The V call is TRBV6-5, the J call TRBJ1-1, with TRBD1 as a possible D gene (5 bases). Germline V lookup: CDR1 MNHEY, CDR2 SVGAGI. V lost 7 bases and J 4 bases, leaving 19 bases between the germline ends. This CDR3 is built from 15 residues. Here the CDR3 reads CASILVFGGSTEAFF. The CDR3 bases are TGTGCCAGCATCCTAGTATTCGGGGGGAGCACTGAAGCTTTCTTT.

The V call is TRBV9, the J call TRBJ2-2; perhaps TRBD1 as D (5 bases). CDR1 SGDLS and CDR2 YYNGEE come from the germline V gene. V was clipped by 2 bases and J by 0 bases, with 8 bases between them. This CDR3 is built from 15 residues. CDR3 DNA sequence: TGTGCCAGCAGCGTCGACAGTTCGAACACCGGGGAGCTGTTTTTT. It codes for CASSVDSSNTGELFF.